The present entry profiles one T cell receptor (beta chain) with its context. The data originate from a study of blood T cell repertoires in COVID-19. In the study overall: The study drew acute and convalescent COVID-19 samples from the United States, Italy and Spain. PBMCs, B-cell-depleted T cells, or T cells provided the cDNA or gDNA that made up the material.

As processed by the authors: Counts of nucleated cells, estimated from reference gene primer amplification, were obtained. Libraries were prepared by immunoSEQ multiplex PCR; TCRdb keeps only in-frame clonotypes and omits some of them. The V and J calls and clone size are taken from that table; D and trimming were inferred from the DNA. The table lists about 98,000 clones, roughly four fifths of them singletons. The origin of this receptor is a man aged 35-49 years with active or convalescent COVID-19. Input material: peripheral blood.

CDR3 in amino acids: CASSTEGQLNSPLHF. For the CDR3, the DNA is TGTGCCAGCAGTACCGAGGGACAGCTTAATTCACCCCTCCACTTT. The rearrangement links TRBV5-4 to TRBJ1-6, with 7 bases aligning to TRBD1. The CDR3 covers 15 residues. V lost 5 bases, J lost 6 bases, and 8 bases stayed unmatched. The germline CDR1 and CDR2 sequences are SGHNT and YYREEE (reference sequence). The full variable domain, in which reference TRBV5-4 and TRBJ1-6 provide the parts outside the CDR3, is ETGVTQSPTHLIKTRGQQVTLRCSSQSGHNTVSWYQQALGQGPQFIFQYYREEENGRGNFPPRFSGLQFPNYSSELNVNALELDDSALYLCASSTEGQLNSPLHFGNGTRLTVT.